This T cell receptor beta chain is drawn from a study of T-cell memory formation after mild COVID-19. Findings and caveats of the study: CM and EM subsets held most contracting CD4+ clones; EMRA held CD8+ ones. The pre-infection memory compartment contained some responding clones, suggesting cross-reactive memory joined. Confirmation was lacking for SARS-CoV-2 specificity of second-wave clones that peaked on day 37.

The TCR alpha and TCR beta cDNA libraries, bearing sample barcodes and UMIs, were generated by 5'RACE using constant-segment primers. TCRdb fed the 5' RACE reads into MiXCR, producing one record per CDR3 protein. The sample holds 180,000 or so distinct CDR3 sequences, roughly 10% seen once. The CDR3 runs to 13 residues. CDR1 MNHEY and CDR2 SVGAGI come from the germline V gene. The V and J ends lost 2 bases and 0 bases respectively, with 4 bases between them. This clonotype showed up just a few times. Its antigen is currently unknown. The source material was PBMCs or a T cell subset sorted from them (not recorded which). This TCR came from a man aged 18 to 29 who had mild COVID-19 (a few samples of this study predate the infection). Cell type and time point are not known. This sequence joins TRBV6-5 and TRBJ2-5; D is ambiguous. In nucleotides, the CDR3 is TGTGCCAGCAGTTACGGGTACCAAGAGACCCAGTACTTC. Its translation is CASSYGYQETQYF.